These 2 T cell receptor beta chains originate from one sample sequenced in a study of post-analysis software for immune sequencing data. What these receptors recognize is not known. Findings of the study overall: Controls had lower frequencies than patients of four or five TRBV segments, which included TRBV5-6, TRBV5-1 and TRBV20-1.

The TCR beta cDNA libraries contained unique molecular identifiers. TCRdb reprocessed the PCR reads with MiXCR, giving one entry per CDR3 protein. The sample carries 500,000 to 600,000 distinct CDR3 sequences, around 44% recorded once. The sequenced sample was blood. These receptors were obtained from a girl aged 10 to 17 with multiple sclerosis.

This clonotype was seen only a few times. The chain carries TRBV19 and TRBJ2-1; D possibly corresponds to TRBD1 (6 bases). V lost 4 bases to trimming and J lost 0 bases, with 7 bases between them. CDR1 and CDR2 from the germline V gene are LNHDA and SQIVND (reference sequence). The CDR3 contains 14 residues. CDR3 residues: CASSRDTSYNEQFF. The CDR3 nucleotides read TGTGCCAGTAGTAGGGACACCTCCTACAATGAGCAGTTCTTC.

The chain carries TRBV12-3 or TRBV12-4 and TRBJ2-1; 7 bases agree with TRBD2. The CDR3 runs 15 residues. The V and J ends lost 8 bases and 11 bases, in that order; junction bases with no gene match: 18. This CDR3 is CASGWRAGEGDKQFF. CDR3 DNA sequence: TGTGCCAGCGGGTGGCGGGCGGGAGAGGGCGATAAGCAGTTCTTC.